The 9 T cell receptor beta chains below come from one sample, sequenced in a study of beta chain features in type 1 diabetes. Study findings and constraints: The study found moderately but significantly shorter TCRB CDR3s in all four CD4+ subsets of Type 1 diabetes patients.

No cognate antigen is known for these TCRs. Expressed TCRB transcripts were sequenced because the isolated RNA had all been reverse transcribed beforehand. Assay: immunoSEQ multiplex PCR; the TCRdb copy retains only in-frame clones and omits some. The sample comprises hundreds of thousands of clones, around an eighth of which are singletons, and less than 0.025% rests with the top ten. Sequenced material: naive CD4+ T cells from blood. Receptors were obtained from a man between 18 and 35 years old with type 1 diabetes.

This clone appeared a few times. The CDR3 bases are TGTGCCATCAGTGATAGGGGGGCCGAGACCCAGTACTTC. The encoded protein is CAISDRGAETQYF. The chain combines TRBV10-3 with TRBJ2-5, with D perhaps TRBD1 or TRBD2 (6 bases each). The CDR3 consists of 13 residues. Trimming pared 3 bases from V and 5 bases from J, leaving 10 bases between. CDR1 and CDR2 from the germline V gene are ENHRY and SYGVKD.

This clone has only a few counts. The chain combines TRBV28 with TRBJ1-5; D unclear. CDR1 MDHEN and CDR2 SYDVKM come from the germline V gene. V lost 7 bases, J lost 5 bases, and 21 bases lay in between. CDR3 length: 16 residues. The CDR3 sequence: CASTLGRETTHQPQHF. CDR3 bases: TGTGCCAGCACCTTAGGGAGGGAGACGACCCATCAGCCCCAGCATTTT. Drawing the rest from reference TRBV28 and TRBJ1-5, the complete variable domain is DVKVTQSSRYLVKRTGEKVFLECVQDMDHENMFWYRQDPGLGLRLIYFSYDVKMKEKGDIPEGYSVSREKKERFSLILESASTNQTSMYLCASTLGRETTHQPQHFGDGTRLSIL.

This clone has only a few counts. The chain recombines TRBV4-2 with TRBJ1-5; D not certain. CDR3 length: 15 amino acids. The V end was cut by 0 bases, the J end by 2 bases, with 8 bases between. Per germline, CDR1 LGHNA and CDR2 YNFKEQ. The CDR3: CASSQEAERNQPQHF. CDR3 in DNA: TGTGCCAGCAGCCAAGAGGCGGAACGCAATCAGCCCCAGCATTTT.

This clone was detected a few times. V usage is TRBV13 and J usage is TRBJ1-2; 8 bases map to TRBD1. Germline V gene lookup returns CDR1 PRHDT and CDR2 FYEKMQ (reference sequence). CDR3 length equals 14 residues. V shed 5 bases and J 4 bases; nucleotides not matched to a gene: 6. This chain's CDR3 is CASSIRGRGYGYTF. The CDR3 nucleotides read TGTGCCAGCAGCATCAGGGGGCGAGGCTATGGCTACACCTTC.

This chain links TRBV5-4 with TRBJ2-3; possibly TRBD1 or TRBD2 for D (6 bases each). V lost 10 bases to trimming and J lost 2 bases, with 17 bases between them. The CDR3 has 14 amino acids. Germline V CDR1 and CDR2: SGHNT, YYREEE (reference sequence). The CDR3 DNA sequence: TGTGCCCTCGGGGGCATCTCGTTCACAGATACGCAGTATTTT. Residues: CALGGISFTDTQYF.

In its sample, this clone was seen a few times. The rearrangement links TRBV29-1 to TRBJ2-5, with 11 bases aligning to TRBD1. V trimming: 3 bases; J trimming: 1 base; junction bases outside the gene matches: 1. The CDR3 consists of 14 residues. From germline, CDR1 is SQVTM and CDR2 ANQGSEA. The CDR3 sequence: CSVEGQGVQETQYF. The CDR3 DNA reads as TGCAGCGTTGAGGGACAGGGGGTCCAAGAGACCCAGTACTTC.

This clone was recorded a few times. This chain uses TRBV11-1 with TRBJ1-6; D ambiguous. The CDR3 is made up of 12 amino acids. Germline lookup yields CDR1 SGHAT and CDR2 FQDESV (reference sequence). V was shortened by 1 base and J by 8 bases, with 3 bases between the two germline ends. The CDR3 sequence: CASSLEDSPLHF. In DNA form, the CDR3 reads TGTGCCAGCAGCTTAGAGGATTCACCCCTCCACTTT. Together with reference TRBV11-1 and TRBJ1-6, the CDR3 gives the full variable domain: EAEVAQSPRYKITEKSQAVAFWCDPISGHATLYWYRQILGQGPELLVQFQDESVVDDSQLPKDRFSAERLKGVDSTLKIQPAELGDSAMYLCASSLEDSPLHFGNGTRLTVT.

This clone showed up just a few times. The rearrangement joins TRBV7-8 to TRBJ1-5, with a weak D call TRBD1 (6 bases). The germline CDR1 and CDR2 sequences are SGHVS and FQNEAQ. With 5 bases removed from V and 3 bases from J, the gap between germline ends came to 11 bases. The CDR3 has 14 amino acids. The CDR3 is CASSLTGVNQPQHF. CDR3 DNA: TGTGCCAGCAGCCTGACAGGAGTCAATCAGCCCCAGCATTTT.

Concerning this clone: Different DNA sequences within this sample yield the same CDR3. CDR3: CASSAKETQYF. The CDR3 DNA reads TGTGCCAGCAGCGCAAAAGAGACCCAGTACTTC. J is TRBJ2-5 and V is TRBV7-2; no firm D call. The germline V gene encodes CDR1 SGHTA and CDR2 FQGNSA. The CDR3 consists of 11 residues. V lost 5 bases to trimming and J lost 3 bases, with 4 bases between them.